The sequence of this T cell receptor (beta chain) was determined in a study of human T cells and chemical hapten exposure. Study-level background: Mainly, slight library volume differences in the pool made TCR yields vary. Findings of the study overall: TCRs whose frequency exceeded 1 in 1000 remained the same following DPC sensitization.

Single cDNA molecules in the library carried unique molecular identifiers attached during preparation. Source study methods: Per sample, the median was approximately 100,000 TCRs, with values from around 25,000 to 690,000. TCRdb re-called the RACE reads through MiXCR, storing one row per CDR3 protein. These V and J calls derive from TCRdb rather than the authors' analysis. The sample records 65,000 to 80,000 distinct CDR3 sequences, over 6.5% being singletons. Described time point: healthy volunteer bleed at 6 weeks. Someone pulled total RNA out of unfractionated whole blood. This clonotype was recorded many times. Its antigen is currently unknown. The CDR3 runs to 13 residues. Germline CDR1 PRHDT, CDR2 FYEKMQ (reference sequence). Trimming cost V 5 bases and J 0 bases, with 6 bases left between them.

This sequence was found in a male donor in good health. Some clones in this sample may be carry-over from other donors' samples. The genes are TRBV13 and TRBJ2-3; D gene uncertain. The sequenced sample was whole blood. The CDR3 DNA reads as TGTGCCAGCAGCACCTCTAGCACAGATACGCAGTATTTT. This gives the protein CASSTSSTDTQYF. The full variable domain, its missing parts supplied by reference TRBV13 and TRBJ2-3, is AAGVIQSPRHLIKEKRETATLKCYPIPRHDTVYWYQQGPGQDPQFLISFYEKMQSDKGSIPDRFSAQQFSDYHSELNMSSLELGDSALYFCASSTSSTDTQYFGPGTRLTVL.